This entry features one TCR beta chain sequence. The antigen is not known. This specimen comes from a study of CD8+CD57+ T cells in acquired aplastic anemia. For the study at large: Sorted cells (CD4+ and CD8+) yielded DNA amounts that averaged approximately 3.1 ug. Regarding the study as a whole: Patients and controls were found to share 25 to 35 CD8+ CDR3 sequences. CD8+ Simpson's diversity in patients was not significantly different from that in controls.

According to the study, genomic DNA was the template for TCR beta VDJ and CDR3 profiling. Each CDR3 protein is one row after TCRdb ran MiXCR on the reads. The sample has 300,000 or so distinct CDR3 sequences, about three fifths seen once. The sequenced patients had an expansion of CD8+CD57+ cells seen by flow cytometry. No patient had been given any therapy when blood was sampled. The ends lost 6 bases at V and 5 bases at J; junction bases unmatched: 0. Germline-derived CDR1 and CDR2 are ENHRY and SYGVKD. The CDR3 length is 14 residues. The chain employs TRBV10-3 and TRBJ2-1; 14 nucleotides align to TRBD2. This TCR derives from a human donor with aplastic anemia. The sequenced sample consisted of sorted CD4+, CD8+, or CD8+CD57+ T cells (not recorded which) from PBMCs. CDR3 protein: CAIRGLAGDNEQFF. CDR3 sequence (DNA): TGTGCCATCAGGGGACTAGCGGGAGACAATGAGCAGTTCTTC.